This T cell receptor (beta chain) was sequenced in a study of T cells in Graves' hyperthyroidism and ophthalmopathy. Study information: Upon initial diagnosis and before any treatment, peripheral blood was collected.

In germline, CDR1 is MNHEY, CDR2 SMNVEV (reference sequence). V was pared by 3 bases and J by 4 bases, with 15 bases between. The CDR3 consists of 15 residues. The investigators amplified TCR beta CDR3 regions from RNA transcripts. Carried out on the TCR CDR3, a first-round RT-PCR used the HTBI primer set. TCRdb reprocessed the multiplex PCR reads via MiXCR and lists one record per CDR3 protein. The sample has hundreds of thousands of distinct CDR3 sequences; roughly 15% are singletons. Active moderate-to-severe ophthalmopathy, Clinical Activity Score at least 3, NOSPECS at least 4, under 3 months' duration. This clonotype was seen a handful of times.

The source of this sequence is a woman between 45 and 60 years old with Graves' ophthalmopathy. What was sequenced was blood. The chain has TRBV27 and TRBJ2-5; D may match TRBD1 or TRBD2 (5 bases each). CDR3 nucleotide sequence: TGTGCCAGCAGTTTTGGGGGAGCGGTGGGAGAGACCCAGTACTTC. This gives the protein CASSFGGAVGETQYF.